This TCR beta chain is from a study of blood T cell repertoires in COVID-19. Study-level information: From T cells, B-cell-depleted T cells, or PBMCs came the material, which was cDNA or gDNA.

A Seattle source enrolled patients during active infection and followed them longitudinally. Per the original data handling: Counts of nucleated cells, estimated from reference gene primer amplification, were obtained. Only in-frame clones appear in the TCRdb table, and some are missing; sequencing was by immunoSEQ multiplex PCR. That table supplies the V and J calls and clone size; D and trimming were determined from the DNA. The data contain 540,000 or so clones, roughly nine tenths of them singletons. Germline CDR1 and CDR2: GTSNPN and SVGIG (reference sequence). The J segment lost 4 bases and the V segment lost 5 bases, leaving 9 bases of the junction unmatched. The CDR3 spans 15 residues.

The chain uses TRBV30 and TRBJ1-2, with 11 nucleotides matching TRBD1. The TCR comes from a woman between 50 and 59 years old with COVID-19, enrolled during active disease. The sample comprised peripheral blood. The CDR3 sequence: CAWAGDRGNGYGYTF. CDR3 nucleotides: TGTGCCTGGGCTGGGGACAGGGGGAATGGCTATGGCTACACCTTC.